This TCR beta chain was sequenced in a study of T cell responses to AZD1222 COVID-19 vaccine. Notes on the study in general: Only five to seven AZD1222 recipients tested seropositive at baseline.

The protocol was immunoSEQ multiplex PCR, while the TCRdb copy is restricted to in-frame clones and leaves out a portion. The data hold some 120,000 clones, with roughly nine tenths observed a single time. With regard to this clone: Its specificity is not known.

Germline V gives CDR1 MDHEN, CDR2 SYDVKM. The CDR3 is 18 amino acids. Germline trimming cut 4 bases from V and 4 bases from J; bases unmatched to any gene: 14. The input for sequencing was peripheral blood, taken on day 0 of AZD1222 vaccination. This chain uses TRBV28 with TRBJ1-3; 9 nucleotides match TRBD1. This clonotype was obtained from an adult in good health. In DNA, the CDR3 is TGTGCCAGCAGTTCGAACCGGGACAGGGAGCTTGACGGAAACACCATATATTTT. This sequence encodes CASSSNRDRELDGNTIYF.